The sequence of this T cell receptor (beta chain) was determined in a study of blood T cell repertoires in COVID-19. Germline assignment: CDR1 SGHAT and CDR2 FQNNGV. CDR3 size: 18 residues. V was clipped by 4 bases and J by 8 bases, with 26 bases between them. TCRdb's copy holds only in-frame clones and misses some; the assay was immunoSEQ multiplex PCR. The sample includes 400,000 to 450,000 clones, less than 95% of them seen just once. Enrolled through a virtual design, the participants were between roughly 18 and 90 years of age and came from 24 US areas. Cohort 3 recovery required two negative PCRs, clearance, or symptom resolution.

This sequence was found in a man between 18 and 35 years old who had recovered from COVID-19. J is TRBJ2-2 and V is TRBV11-2, with D possibly TRBD2 on 7 matching bases. Sequenced: PBMCs or T cells enriched from blood (not recorded which). The CDR3 bases are TGTGCCAGCAGCTGGGGTTTTGGGCGCGGGGGCTCTGAAGGGGAGCTGTTTTTT. Protein sequence: CASSWGFGRGGSEGELFF. Filled out from reference TRBV11-2 and TRBJ2-2, the complete variable domain reads EAGVAQSPRYKIIEKRQSVAFWCNPISGHATLYWYQQILGQGPKLLIQFQNNGVVDDSQLPKDRFSAERLKGVDSTLKIQPAKLEDSAVYLCASSWGFGRGGSEGELFFGEGSRLTVL.